This note documents a single T cell receptor (beta chain) sequence. These data come from a study of identical twins. In TCRdb, the 5' RACE reads were re-called with MiXCR into one record per CDR3 protein. This sample has about 530,000 distinct CDR3 sequences, with more than 20% found just once. The CDR3 is 17 amino acids. Germline V gives CDR1 MNHEY, CDR2 SVGAGI. Trimming took 1 base from V and 2 from J; bases not matched to a gene: 1. The same data also went into a second study, on yellow fever vaccine responses in identical twins.

The sequenced sample consisted of CD4+ T cells sorted from blood. The clonotype was recovered from a woman aged 18-29 years in good health. The chain joins TRBV6-5 to TRBJ2-5; TRBD2 agrees at 16 bases. DNA of the CDR3: TGTGCCAGCAGTTACTGGGGACTAGCGGGAGGGCAAGAGACCCAGTACTTC. Translation: CASSYWGLAGGQETQYF.